The rows below give T cell receptor beta chains drawn from one sample of a study of blood T cells in healthy people across ages. TCRdb re-analysed the 5' RACE reads in MiXCR, keeping a single row per CDR3 protein. The data hold more than 600,000 distinct CDR3 sequences, with approximately 25% observed a single time. This sample was shared with a second study, whose subject was T cells of mothers and their children.

Sequenced sample: blood. These receptors were obtained from a boy aged 5-17 years in good health. CDR3s include the opening cysteine and the closing phenylalanine or tryptophan. Fields, in order: D gene, clone size, J gene, V gene, CDR3 DNA, CDR3 protein. A D gene is named only where the DNA matches it firmly. Size values are once, few and many counts, or a class for expanded clones, and some rows have none.

TRBD1,NA,TRBJ2-3,TRBV7-2,TGTGCCAGCAGCTCGGACAGGGGGATAGTAACAGATACGCAGTATTTT,CASSSDRGIVTDTQYF
TRBD1,few,TRBJ1-3,TRBV5-6,TGTGCCAGCAGCTTGAATTCAGGGGGCTTTGTCAGTGGAAACACCATATATTTT,CASSLNSGGFVSGNTIYF
TRBD1,many,TRBJ2-1,TRBV7-6,TGTGCCAGCAGCCTGACAGGGGGCGGCTACAATGAGCAGTTCTTC,CASSLTGGGYNEQFF
TRBD1,NA,TRBJ1-4,TRBV12-3/TRBV12-4,TGTGCCAGCAGTCGGACAGGCAAGCCTGAAAAACTGTTTTTT,CASSRTGKPEKLFF
NA,NA,TRBJ2-2,TRBV7-9,TGTGCCAGCAGTCTCCGGCGGGGTGAGAACACCGGGGAGCTGTTTTTT,CASSLRRGENTGELFF
TRBD2,NA,TRBJ2-1,TRBV29-1,TGCAGCGTGGGGACTAGCGGGATAGAGCAGTTCTTC,CSVGTSGIEQFF
NA,NA,TRBJ1-2,TRBV7-3,TGTGCCAGCAGCTTAAACCCGGGGGCCTATGGCTACACCTTC,CASSLNPGAYGYTF
NA,few,TRBJ1-2,TRBV6-5,TGTGCCGGCAGACGGAGGACTTCTAACTATGGCTACACCTTC,CAGRRRTSNYGYTF
NA,NA,TRBJ2-1,TRBV15,TGTGCCACCAGCAGAACCATGGACGGGGGCGATGAGCAGTTCTTC,CATSRTMDGGDEQFF
TRBD1,few,TRBJ2-4,TRBV5-1,TGCGCCAGCAGCCGGGACAGGGATGACATTCAGTACTTC,CASSRDRDDIQYF
NA,many,TRBJ2-5,TRBV20-1,TGCAGTGCTAGACGAACAGGGTATGGGGGGGAGACCCAGTACTTC,CSARRTGYGGETQYF
TRBD2,few,TRBJ2-1,TRBV6-6,TGTGCCAGCAGTTACGGGTTAGCGGGAAGTAGGCAGTTCTTC,CASSYGLAGSRQFF
TRBD1,once,TRBJ1-6,TRBV7-2,TGTGCCAGCAGCTTAGCCCGGACAGGGGGGTCACCCCTCCACTTT,CASSLARTGGSPLHF
NA,NA,TRBJ1-6,TRBV7-2,TGTGCCAGCAGCTTAGCTTGGGGCCTCGCGGAAATAAATTCACCCCTCCACTTT,CASSLAWGLAEINSPLHF
NA,NA,TRBJ1-4,TRBV20-1,TGCAGTGCTAGAGGAGGAGGGGCCTACAGTGAAAAACTGTTTTTT,CSARGGGAYSEKLFF
NA,NA,TRBJ2-1,TRBV29-1,TGCAGCGTTGATGAGCGTCTGAGCGAGCAGTTCTTC,CSVDERLSEQFF
TRBD2,NA,TRBJ2-5,TRBV5-1,TGCGCCAGCAGCGGGGGGACTAACCAAGAGACCCAGTACTTC,CASSGGTNQETQYF
NA,NA,TRBJ2-7,TRBV28,TGTGCCAGCAGTGAGACAGGTGTCTCCTACGAGCAGTACTTC,CASSETGVSYEQYF
NA,few,TRBJ1-1,TRBV2,TGTGCCAGCAGTGAAGGGGCCAGCTCAGGCACTGAAGCTTTCTTT,CASSEGASSGTEAFF
NA,NA,TRBJ2-4,TRBV3-1,TGTGCCAGCAGCAACCAGGGAACGTCAGCCAAAAACATTCAGTACTTC,CASSNQGTSAKNIQYF
NA,many,TRBJ2-1,TRBV7-9,TGTGCCAGCAGCCCTCCGGGGGGCTCGATGCAGTTCTTC,CASSPPGGSMQFF
NA,NA,TRBJ2-5,TRBV20-1,TGCAGTGCTAGGGTCGGGAGCGGGGAGACCCAGTACTTC,CSARVGSGETQYF
NA,few,TRBJ2-5,TRBV11-2,TGTGCCAGCAGCTTAGGGGTGACAGGAAAAGCCCAAGAGACCCAGTACTTC,CASSLGVTGKAQETQYF
NA,few,TRBJ1-2,TRBV5-5,TGTGCCAGCAGCCCCATGGGGGCCCCACCAAATGGCTACACCTTC,CASSPMGAPPNGYTF
TRBD2,few,TRBJ2-5,TRBV20-1,TGCAGTGCTAGAGATATACTAGCGGGGGGCAGTACCCAAGAGACCCAGTACTTC,CSARDILAGGSTQETQYF
TRBD2,few,TRBJ2-3,TRBV7-2,TGTGCCAGCAGCTTTAGCGGGAGGGCCACAGATACGCAGTATTTT,CASSFSGRATDTQYF
NA,NA,TRBJ2-6,TRBV27,TGTGCCAGCACAAGCACCTCTGGGGCCAACGTCCTGACTTTC,CASTSTSGANVLTF
TRBD2,NA,TRBJ2-5,TRBV12-3/TRBV12-4,TGTGCCAGCAGTCATGAGGCGGGAGTAGCAATGGAGACCCAGTACTTC,CASSHEAGVAMETQYF
TRBD2,few,TRBJ2-7,TRBV7-9,TGTGCCAGCAGTTTCCCGGGACTAGCGGGGCACGACTCCTACGAGCAGTACTTC,CASSFPGLAGHDSYEQYF
NA,few,TRBJ2-3,TRBV5-1,TGCGCCAGCAGCTTGGAGGTGGAGAGCACAGATACGCAGTATTTT,CASSLEVESTDTQYF
NA,NA,TRBJ2-5,TRBV2,TGTGCCAGCAGTGAACCCAACCAAAAGACCCAGTACTTC,CASSEPNQKTQYF
NA,few,TRBJ2-5,TRBV20-1,TGCAGTGCTAGAGTGCCCGAGGGGTTGGAGACCCAGTACTTC,CSARVPEGLETQYF
NA,NA,TRBJ2-1,TRBV28,TGTGCCAGCAGTTTCAGCGGATCAGACTATCGGGATGAGCAGTTCTTC,CASSFSGSDYRDEQFF
NA,NA,TRBJ1-1,TRBV29-1,TGCAGCGTAAGAGTAAGCTATAACACTGAAGCTTTCTTT,CSVRVSYNTEAFF
TRBD2,NA,TRBJ2-1,TRBV3-1,TGTGCCAGCAGCGAGACTAGCGGGAGGGATAATGAGCAGTTCTTC,CASSETSGRDNEQFF
NA,few,TRBJ1-4,TRBV4-1,TGCGCCAGCAGCCAAGGGTCTAGTGAAAAACTGTTTTTT,CASSQGSSEKLFF
NA,NA,TRBJ2-1,TRBV9,TGTGCCAGCAGCACACATCCCAGGGGCCCCTACAATGAGCAGTTCTTC,CASSTHPRGPYNEQFF
TRBD1,NA,TRBJ1-4,TRBV28,TGTGCCAGCAGAGAGCACCAGGGGGCTGGTGTCGAAAAACTGTTTTTT,CASREHQGAGVEKLFF
NA,many,TRBJ2-5,TRBV11-2,TGTGCCAGCAGCTCCCAAAGGACCTCCCAAGGGACCCAGTACTTC,CASSSQRTSQGTQYF
NA,few,TRBJ2-5,TRBV7-6,TGTGCCAGCAGCCCCCTTTGGGGGAGTCGAGAGACCCAGTACTTC,CASSPLWGSRETQYF
NA,NA,TRBJ2-3,TRBV6-5,TGTGCCAGCAGTTACTCTCAACTAGCAAATACGCAGTATTTT,CASSYSQLANTQYF
NA,few,TRBJ2-7,TRBV29-1,TGCAGCGTTGAAGATGAGGGGCGGGAAACCTACGAGCAGTACTTC,CSVEDEGRETYEQYF
NA,NA,TRBJ2-6,TRBV14,TGTGCCAGCAGCCACCTGACTAGTGCCCTCTCTGGGGCCAACGTCCTGACTTTC,CASSHLTSALSGANVLTF
NA,few,TRBJ1-1,TRBV18,TGTGCCAGCTCATCCTTGAGTCAAAACACTGAAGCTTTCTTT,CASSSLSQNTEAFF